The 18 T cell receptor beta chains below were found in one sample sequenced in a study of blood T cell repertoires in COVID-19. Clones were sequenced by immunoSEQ multiplex PCR, and TCRdb holds only the in-frame ones, with some missing. The sample includes approximately 140,000 clones, 85% of them seen just once. The source material was peripheral blood. These receptors were taken from a woman aged 40 to 49 with active or convalescent COVID-19.

The rearrangement links TRBV11-2 to TRBJ2-3, with 10 bases identical to TRBD2. Germline loops: CDR1 SGHAT, CDR2 FQNNGV. The CDR3 is 14 residues long. V gave up 7 bases and J gave up 1 base; unmatched junction bases: 2. The CDR3 protein is CASKLAGGTDTQYF. The CDR3 DNA reads as TGTGCCAGCAAGCTAGCGGGGGGCACAGATACGCAGTATTTT.

The rearrangement links TRBV2 to TRBJ1-2; the D gene is possibly TRBD1 (6 bases). Trimming stripped 6 bases from V and 7 bases from J, with 24 bases between. The germline gives CDR1 SNHLY, CDR2 FYNNEI. The CDR3 extends over 16 amino acids. The CDR3 DNA sequence: TGTGCCAGCAGGTTTCCGACAGGAGGTCCCAGCGGTGGCTACACCTTC. This codes for CASRFPTGGPSGGYTF. Variable domain in full (rest from reference TRBV2 and TRBJ1-2): EPEVTQTPSHQVTQMGQEVILRCVPISNHLYFYWYRQILGQKVEFLVSFYNNEISEKSEIFDDQFSVERPDGSNFTLKIRSTKLEDSAMYFCASRFPTGGPSGGYTFGSGTRLTVV.

The genes are TRBV4-1 and TRBJ2-3, with D possibly TRBD2 on 5 matching bases. Germline V gene data show CDR1 as MGHRA and CDR2 as YSYEKL. This CDR3 has 16 amino acids. Trimming pared 2 bases from V and 0 bases from J, leaving 12 bases between. The CDR3 DNA sequence: TGCGCCAGCAGCCAATCTAGCCGGTTAAGCACAGATACGCAGTATTTT. Residues: CASSQSSRLSTDTQYF.

This chain connects TRBV11-3 to TRBJ2-3; 11 bases are shared with TRBD2. The CDR3 is 15 amino acids. V gave up 5 bases and J gave up 5 bases; unmatched junction bases: 6. Germline V lookup: CDR1 SGHNT, CDR2 YENEEA. This CDR3 reads CASSLTSGAGDTQYF. The CDR3 nucleotides read TGTGCCAGCAGCCTGACTAGCGGGGCGGGAGATACGCAGTATTTT. Full variable domain (missing parts from reference TRBV11-3 and TRBJ2-3): EAGVVQSPRYKIIEKKQPVAFWCNPISGHNTLYWYLQNLGQGPELLIRYENEEAVDDSQLPKDRFSAERLKGVDSTLKIQPAELGDSAVYLCASSLTSGAGDTQYFGPGTRLTVL.

The chain combines TRBV7-9 with TRBJ2-2; a possible D gene is TRBD2 (5 bases). The CDR3 contains 15 residues. Per germline, CDR1 SEHNR and CDR2 FQNEAQ (reference sequence). V dropped 5 bases and J dropped 1 base, with 11 bases sitting between them. This chain's CDR3 is CASSGLTGNTGELFF. The CDR3 nucleotides are TGTGCCAGCAGCGGACTGACGGGGAACACCGGGGAGCTGTTTTTT.

This clone was seen more than once but under ten times. This same CDR3 is encoded by further DNA sequences in the sample. The chain uses TRBV6-5 and TRBJ1-1, with D uncertain. Germline CDR1 and CDR2: MNHEY and SVGAGI. CDR3 length: 14 residues. Trimming took 0 bases from V and 0 from J, leaving 5 bases between them. This CDR3 is CASSYSQMNTEAFF. The CDR3 DNA reads as TGTGCCAGCAGTTACTCCCAGATGAACACTGAAGCTTTCTTT.

The rearrangement links TRBV5-6 to TRBJ2-2; the match to TRBD1 covers 11 bases. V trimming: 4 bases; J trimming: 7 bases; junction bases outside the gene matches: 9. This CDR3 contains 16 residues. CDR1 SGHDT and CDR2 YYEEEE come from the germline V gene. The CDR3 DNA follows: TGTGCCAGCAGCCGGGAGGACAGGGGGCAAATCGGGGAGCTGTTTTTT. Translating gives CASSREDRGQIGELFF.

The V gene is TRBV6-6, the J gene TRBJ1-4; 7 bases agree with TRBD1. Germline V gives CDR1 MNHNY, CDR2 SVGAGI (reference sequence). The CDR3 extends over 17 amino acids. Germline trimming cut 5 bases from V and 2 bases from J; bases unmatched to any gene: 11. CDR3 residues: CASSRTGVGATNEKLFF. DNA for the CDR3: TGTGCCAGCAGTCGTACAGGGGTGGGGGCGACTAATGAAAAACTGTTTTTT.

The V call is TRBV5-1, the J call TRBJ1-6; 7 bases are a match to TRBD1. From germline, CDR1 is SGHRS and CDR2 YFSETQ. V lost 5 bases to trimming and J lost 7 bases; unmatched junction nucleotides: 12. The CDR3 is made up of 16 amino acids. CDR3 amino acids: CASSYQVQQGNSPLHF. CDR3 nucleotide sequence: TGCGCCAGCAGTTACCAAGTCCAACAGGGGAATTCACCCCTCCACTTT.

The rearrangement uses TRBV5-1 and TRBJ1-3; 9 bases line up with TRBD1. This CDR3 contains 16 residues. The germline gives CDR1 SGHRS, CDR2 YFSETQ. V trimming: 3 bases; J trimming: 4 bases; junction bases outside the gene matches: 8. The CDR3 spells CASSWEGQGTGNTIYF. The CDR3 DNA sequence: TGCGCCAGCAGCTGGGAGGGACAGGGCACAGGAAACACCATATATTTT.

This chain uses TRBV28 with TRBJ1-4; D not certain. The CDR3 is 14 residues long. The ends were cut back, 2 bases at V and 4 bases at J, with 8 bases in the middle. From germline, CDR1 is MDHEN and CDR2 SYDVKM. The CDR3 nucleotides are TGTGCCAGCAGTTTAGGCGGGCGTAATGAAAAACTGTTTTTT. Translated, it gives CASSLGGRNEKLFF.

This clone has a handful of counts. The CDR3 here is CASSPAAGGGEQYF. The CDR3 nucleotides are TGTGCCAGCTCACCAGCGGCCGGGGGAGGCGAGCAGTACTTC. The chain joins TRBV18 to TRBJ2-7; tentative D call: TRBD2 (6 bases). The ends were cut back, 2 bases at V and 6 bases at J, with 14 bases in the middle. The CDR3 runs 14 residues. Germline CDR1 reads KGHSH; CDR2 reads LQKENI.

This chain uses TRBV4-3 with TRBJ2-3, with D perhaps TRBD1 (5 bases). Per the germline V gene, CDR1 is LGHNA and CDR2 is YSLEER. The CDR3 sequence is 15 residues long. V shed 0 bases and J shed 4 bases, with 11 bases lying between them. The CDR3 nucleotides read TGCGCCAGCAGCCAAGATGCTGGGGCGGCAGATACGCAGTATTTT. Its translation is CASSQDAGAADTQYF.

The V gene is TRBV4-2, the J gene TRBJ2-7; perhaps TRBD2 as D (5 bases). CDR1 and CDR2 (germline): LGHNA, YNFKEQ. This CDR3 comprises 14 residues. Trimming cost V 4 bases and J 0 bases, with 10 bases left between them. CDR3 bases: TGTGCCAGCAGCCCGCCCGGGAACTCCTACGAGCAGTACTTC. Translating gives CASSPPGNSYEQYF.

This clone was counted a few times. V usage is TRBV24-1 and J usage is TRBJ1-4; a possible D gene is TRBD1 (6 bases). Trimming removed 4 bases from V and 4 bases from J, with 15 bases in between. CDR1 and CDR2 from the germline V gene are KGHDR and SFDVKD. The CDR3 length is 16 residues. This chain's CDR3 is CATSEGRGAHNEKLFF. DNA of the CDR3: TGTGCCACCAGTGAGGGCCGGGGGGCCCATAATGAAAAACTGTTTTTT.

V is TRBV25-1 and J is TRBJ1-1, with 12 bases matching TRBD1. This CDR3 has 17 residues. Germline-derived CDR1 and CDR2 are MGHDK and SYGVNS. Trimming at V came to 1 base and at J to 3 bases, leaving 6 bases not matched to a gene. CDR3 coding DNA: TGTGCCAGCAGTGAATTTGGGGACAGGGGGCGCGACACTGAAGCTTTCTTT. Protein: CASSEFGDRGRDTEAFF.

This clone was recorded once. V is TRBV19 and J is TRBJ1-5; perhaps TRBD1 as D (6 bases). This CDR3 region has 18 residues. Germline V gene data show CDR1 as LNHDA and CDR2 as SQIVND (reference sequence). Trimming stripped 5 bases from V and 0 bases from J, with 20 bases between. CDR3 nucleotide sequence: TGTGCCAGTAGTCGGCAGGGGCCCTCCATTTATAGCAATCAGCCCCAGCATTTT. Its translation: CASSRQGPSIYSNQPQHF.

The chain couples TRBV7-2 to TRBJ2-7, with TRBD2 matching 13 bases. The V gene's germline CDR1 is SGHTA and CDR2 FQGNSA. V lost 5 bases and J lost 6; bases outside the gene matches: 10. This CDR3 region has 16 residues. DNA for the CDR3: TGTGCCAGCAGCAGAGGACTAGCGGGAGTATCCGGCGAGCAGTACTTC. This sequence encodes CASSRGLAGVSGEQYF.